This record covers a single T cell receptor beta chain. Its specific antigen is unknown. One base away there is no much larger clone; base qualities are not given. This sample was included in a study of T cell changes during pregnancy in multiple sclerosis (dated by TCRdb to between 2019 and 2020). Regarding the complete study: The study looked at changes in the T cell repertoire across pregnancy in women with multiple sclerosis.

The germline V gene (reference sequence) yields LNHDA for CDR1 and SQIVND for CDR2. V loses 6 bases of germline sequence and J loses 5 bases, and the interval between the two ends is 14 bases. Inclusive of the bounding cysteine and phenylalanine, the CDR3 is 13 residues long. Solely the CDR3 DNA is kept, with 39 bases framed from the first base. Library preparation was by the immunoSEQ multiplex PCR assay. TCRdb provides this immuneACCESS table in a form limited to in-frame rearrangements. Some clones are lacking; in checked studies, under half of them reflect an unresolved V gene, and why the rest are absent is not known. This sample has approximately 100,000 clones in its table, and about 91% of those were observed once. The ten largest clones capture 3% to 3.5% of the sample.

Rearrangement joined TRBV19 to TRBJ2-7; the D region possibly corresponds to TRBD2 (5 bases align). This material consisted of peripheral blood, taken in the second trimester of pregnancy. The TCR originated in a female donor with multiple sclerosis, enrolled in a pregnancy study. The DNA is as follows: TGTGCCAGTAGCCTACTAGGGAGCCACGAGCAGTACTTC. This translates into CASSLLGSHEQYF.